What follows is one T cell receptor beta chain and its context. What it recognizes is unknown. Scientists made TCR beta libraries using quantitative 5'-RACE with molecular barcodes. TCRdb called the 5' RACE reads again in MiXCR, with one record for every CDR3 protein. The sample consists of about 170,000 distinct CDR3 sequences, roughly 18% of them appearing once. This sample was included in a study of CD8 T cells in ankylosing spondylitis. Broader study findings: CD8+ by phenotype, disease-linked clones were relatively rare in peripheral blood. Among TCR beta sequences, a motif of eight or nine highly homologous variants appeared characteristic of ankylosing spondylitis blood.

CDR3 size: 15 residues. From germline, CDR1 is MNHNY and CDR2 SVGAGI (reference sequence). Trimming took 2 bases from V and 8 from J, leaving 13 bases between them. The V call is TRBV6-6, the J call TRBJ1-6; D uncertain. The sample consisted of blood, either unsorted or a sorted T cell fraction (not recorded which). This clonotype was sampled from a male donor with ankylosing spondylitis or in good health (not recorded which). CDR3 in amino acids: CASSYVWPGDSPLHF. For the CDR3, the DNA is TGTGCCAGCAGTTACGTGTGGCCTGGTGATTCACCCCTCCACTTT.